The entry that follows covers one T cell receptor beta chain sequence. In the authors' workflow: The authors estimated nucleated cell counts from reference gene primer amplification. TCRdb's table, derived via immunoSEQ multiplex PCR, lists solely in-frame clones and lacks some. V and J calls plus clone size are reproduced from that table; the DNA served to infer D and trimming. The sample holds hundreds of thousands of clones; approximately 86% are singletons and the top ten take approximately 1%. The sample originates from a study of blood T cell repertoires in COVID-19. Germline lookup yields CDR1 GTSNPN and CDR2 SVGIG (reference sequence). V was trimmed by 3 bases and J by 5 bases, leaving 11 bases between them. The CDR3 totals 14 residues. Everyone who took part was about 18 to 90 years old, and they came from about two dozen US areas. Assignments of participants to cohorts depended upon their own reported clinical history. The study counted Cohort 3 donors as recovered given two negative PCRs, clearance, or symptom resolution.

Sequences were obtained from PBMCs or T cells enriched from blood (not recorded which). The TCR comes from a woman aged 25 to 39 who had recovered from COVID-19. This chain uses TRBV30 with TRBJ1-6, with a weak D call TRBD1 (6 bases). In DNA, the CDR3 is TGTGCCTGGAGGAGGTGGACAGATAATTCACCCCTCCACTTT. Translation: CAWRRWTDNSPLHF.